This T cell receptor (beta chain) was obtained from a study of blood T cell repertoires in COVID-19. Study details: The United States, Italy and Spain supplied acute and convalescent COVID-19 samples. PBMCs, B-cell-depleted T cells, or T cells were the source of the cDNA or gDNA that made up the material.

Authors' methods: Using reference gene primer amplification, nucleated cell counts were estimated. Method: immunoSEQ multiplex PCR; TCRdb's copy keeps in-frame clones and lacks some. That table supplies the V and J calls and clone size; D and trimming were determined from the DNA. Among more than 250,000 clones listed, roughly 87% were seen once. Trimming took 2 bases from V and 6 from J; bases not matched to a gene: 9. The CDR3 loop spans 16 amino acids. Germline V CDR1 and CDR2: SGHAT, FQNNGV. The sequenced sample was peripheral blood. The clonotype comes from a human donor in a cohort sampled during active COVID-19. The chain couples TRBV11-2 to TRBJ1-2; 10 nucleotides agree with TRBD1. This CDR3 reads CASSLMGWGQGNGYTF. CDR3 sequence (DNA): TGTGCCAGCAGCTTAATGGGTTGGGGACAGGGGAATGGCTACACCTTC.